This TCR beta chain is from a study of cytomegalovirus exposure and HLA in healthy donors. Study-wide background: Earlier sequencing of approximately 200 million T cells yielded around 100 million unique TCR beta sequences.

Regarding this clone: The antigen is unknown.

Findings of the study overall: The authors assumed roughly uniform sequencing depth across donors for presence/absence analyses.

The PCR used 60 Vbeta and 13 Jbeta primers. Under the authors' procedure: In a later analysis, the count reached some 75 million unique TCR beta chains, with approximately 10 million shared. Sequenced by immunoSEQ multiplex PCR; TCRdb stores in-frame clones only, minus some. That table is the source of V, J and clone size, and D and trimming were worked out from the DNA. The profile shows some 60,000 clones, 85% of them singletons. CDR3 size: 16 residues. CDR1 and CDR2 (germline): MNHNS, SASEGT. Trimming removed 2 bases from V and 7 bases from J; junction bases left unmatched: 9. The V gene is TRBV6-1, the J gene TRBJ2-1, with 9 bases lining up with TRBD2. This TCR was recovered from a female donor in good health and CMV-seronegative. The sequencing sample was made of PBMCs. CDR3 residues: CASSEQLAGLGNEQFF. The CDR3 DNA follows: TGTGCCAGCAGTGAACAACTAGCGGGTTTAGGGAATGAGCAGTTCTTC.